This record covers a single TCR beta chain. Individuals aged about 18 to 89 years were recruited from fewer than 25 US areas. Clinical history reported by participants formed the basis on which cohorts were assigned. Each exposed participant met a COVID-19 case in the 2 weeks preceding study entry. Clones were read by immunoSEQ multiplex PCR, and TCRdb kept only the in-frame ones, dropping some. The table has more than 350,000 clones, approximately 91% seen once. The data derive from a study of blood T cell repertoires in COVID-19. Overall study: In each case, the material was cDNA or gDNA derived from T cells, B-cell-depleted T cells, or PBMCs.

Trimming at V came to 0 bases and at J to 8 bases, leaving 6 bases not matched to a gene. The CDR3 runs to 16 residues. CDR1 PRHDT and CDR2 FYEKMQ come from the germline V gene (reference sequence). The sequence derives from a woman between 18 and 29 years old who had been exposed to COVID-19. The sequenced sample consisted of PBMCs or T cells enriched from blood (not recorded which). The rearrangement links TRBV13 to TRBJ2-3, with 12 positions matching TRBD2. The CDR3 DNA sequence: TGTGCCAGCAGCTTAGGCTCTAGCGGGAGGGCCTTTACGCAGTATTTT. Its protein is CASSLGSSGRAFTQYF.